Following are 19 T cell receptor beta chains from one sample sequenced in a study of blood T cell repertoires in COVID-19. Profiling relied on immunoSEQ multiplex PCR, and the TCRdb table lists in-frame clones only, not all of them. This table has roughly 390,000 clones, about 90% appearing once. Sample: peripheral blood. The receptor source for this set is a woman aged 30 to 39 with COVID-19, enrolled during active disease.

J is TRBJ2-6 and V is TRBV28; TRBD2 matches at 9 bases. In germline, CDR1 is MDHEN, CDR2 SYDVKM. V shed 2 bases and J 0 bases; nucleotides not matched to a gene: 5. CDR3 length equals 18 residues. CDR3 in DNA: TGTGCCAGCAGTTTAACAGCGGGAGGACTCTCTGGGGCCAACGTCCTGACTTTC. Amino acid sequence: CASSLTAGGLSGANVLTF.

Concerning this clone itself: The sample carries other DNA sequences with the same CDR3. V usage is TRBV28 and J usage is TRBJ1-2, with D possibly matching TRBD1 (6 bases). Germline V CDR1 and CDR2: MDHEN, SYDVKM. This CDR3 region has 13 residues. Trimming pared 2 bases from V and 4 bases from J, leaving 8 bases between. The CDR3 is CASSLATGYGYTF. The CDR3 bases are TGTGCCAGCAGTTTAGCGACAGGCTATGGCTACACCTTC.

The V call is TRBV11-1, the J call TRBJ2-1, with a possible D match to TRBD1 (5 bases). The CDR3 extends over 14 amino acids. In germline, CDR1 is SGHAT, CDR2 FQDESV (reference sequence). V lost 6 bases and J lost 1, with 10 bases in between. The CDR3 coding sequence is TGTGCCAGCAGGCCCGACAGTTCCTACAATGAGCAGTTCTTC. It encodes CASRPDSSYNEQFF.

The chain employs TRBV6-5 and TRBJ2-1; 13 bases line up with TRBD2. CDR1 MNHEY and CDR2 SVGAGI come from the germline V gene. CDR3 length equals 16 residues. Trimming removed 4 bases from V and 7 bases from J; junction bases left unmatched: 7. CDR3 nucleotides: TGTGCCAGCAGTTCCCCACTAGCGGGAGGGCCGAATGAGCAGTTCTTC. Its translation is CASSSPLAGGPNEQFF.

This chain uses TRBV3-1 (or the pseudogene TRBV3-2) with TRBJ2-7, with 10 bases fitting TRBD1. Per the germline V gene, CDR1 is LGHDT and CDR2 is YNNKEL (reference sequence). Trimming at V came to 6 bases and at J to 3 bases, leaving 11 bases not matched to a gene. The CDR3 sequence is 16 residues long. CDR3 loop: CASSPGTGVDNYEQYF. CDR3 sequence (DNA): TGTGCCAGCAGTCCCGGGACAGGGGTCGATAACTACGAGCAGTACTTC.

The genes are TRBV10-3 and TRBJ2-7, with D hard to call. The CDR3 runs 13 residues. Germline CDR1 reads ENHRY; CDR2 reads SYGVKD. V lost 0 bases and J lost 4, with 7 bases in between. The CDR3 loop reads CAISESQRYEQYF. The CDR3 DNA reads as TGTGCCATCAGTGAGTCGCAACGGTACGAGCAGTACTTC.

This clone was seen only a few times. V gene TRBV5-1 combines with J gene TRBJ2-5; TRBD1 matches 9 bases. Germline CDR1 is SGHRS and CDR2 is YFSETQ. The CDR3 consists of 14 residues. With 0 bases clipped from V and 5 bases from J, the junction kept 2 bases outside the gene matches. CDR3 region: CASSLDRGLETQYF. CDR3 DNA: TGCGCCAGCAGCTTGGACAGGGGGCTTGAGACCCAGTACTTC.

This clone was counted a single time. This chain joins TRBV24-1 and TRBJ1-2; 8 positions agree with TRBD1. V was pared by 5 bases and J by 5 bases, with 9 bases of the junction left unmatched. Per the germline V gene, CDR1 is KGHDR and CDR2 is SFDVKD. The CDR3 spans 15 residues. The CDR3 nucleotides are TGTGCCACCAGTGGCCCACTCGGACAGGGATATGGCTACACCTTC. Protein product: CATSGPLGQGYGYTF.

For this clone: Other nucleotide sequences from this sample produce the same CDR3. This chain uses TRBV2 with TRBJ2-5; 7 bases are shared with TRBD2. CDR3 length equals 14 residues. The junction had 4 bases not matched to a gene; V was cut back by 5 bases and J by 1 base. In germline, CDR1 is SNHLY, CDR2 FYNNEI. CDR3 coding DNA: TGTGCCAGCAGTAAACTAGCGCCCCAAGAGACCCAGTACTTC. The encoded protein is CASSKLAPQETQYF.

This chain links TRBV10-2 with TRBJ1-4; 9 nucleotides align to TRBD1. Germline lookup yields CDR1 WSHSY and CDR2 SAAADI. The CDR3 is made up of 14 amino acids. The trim removed 6 bases at V and 8 bases at J, leaving 7 bases unmatched. The CDR3 sequence is CASSEGTGQEKLFF. The CDR3 DNA follows: TGCGCCAGCAGCGAAGGGACAGGGCAAGAAAAACTGTTTTTT.

The CDR3 region is CASLRGQGALGYTF. In DNA form, the CDR3 reads TGTGCCAGCCTCCGAGGACAGGGGGCCTTGGGCTACACCTTC. V is TRBV6-6 and J is TRBJ1-2, with 11 nucleotides matching TRBD1. Germline CDR1 is MNHNY and CDR2 is SVGAGI (reference sequence). With V trimmed by 8 bases and J by 8 bases, 10 bases remained unmatched. This CDR3 spans 14 amino acids.

The chain has TRBV19 and TRBJ2-7; D may be TRBD1 (7 bases). Per the germline V gene, CDR1 is LNHDA and CDR2 is SQIVND (reference sequence). This CDR3 has 14 residues. Between the trimmed V and J ends, which lost 9 bases and 1 base, there was a span of 16 bases. CDR3 residues: CASSGAGGSYEQYF. DNA for the CDR3: TGTGCCAGCTCCGGGGCAGGGGGGTCCTACGAGCAGTACTTC. Full variable domain (remainder filled in from reference TRBV19 and TRBJ2-7): DGGITQSPKYLFRKEGQNVTLSCEQNLNHDAMYWYRQDPGQGLRLIYYSQIVNDFQKGDIAEGYSVSREKKESFPLTVTSAQKNPTAFYLCASSGAGGSYEQYFGPGTRLTVT.

V usage is TRBV27 and J usage is TRBJ2-3; D remains unclear. This CDR3 spans 14 amino acids. V dropped 3 bases and J dropped 1 base, with 8 bases sitting between them. Germline assignment: CDR1 MNHEY and CDR2 SMNVEV (reference sequence). In DNA form, the CDR3 reads TGTGCCAGCAGTTTGGGCCTGGGCACAGATACGCAGTATTTT. Residues: CASSLGLGTDTQYF.

This rearrangement joins TRBV5-6 to TRBJ1-4; 8 bases map to TRBD1. The CDR3 covers 15 residues. Trimming took 2 bases from V and 3 from J; bases not matched to a gene: 3. Germline loops: CDR1 SGHDT, CDR2 YYEEEE. The CDR3 protein is CASSLTGGANEKLFF. CDR3 nucleotides: TGTGCCAGCAGCTTAACAGGGGGAGCTAATGAAAAACTGTTTTTT.

CDR3 in DNA: TGTGCCAGCACCCTTGTACCGTCCAGACAAGAGACCCAGTACTTC. Encoded protein: CASTLVPSRQETQYF. The rearrangement links TRBV5-6 to TRBJ2-5; D is unclear. Germline CDR1 and CDR2: SGHDT and YYEEEE. Trimming took off 6 bases at V and 2 bases at J, with 17 bases between the two ends. The CDR3 runs 15 residues. Full variable domain (outside the CDR3, taken from reference TRBV5-6 and TRBJ2-5): DAGVTQSPTHLIKTRGQQVTLRCSPKSGHDTVSWYQQALGQGPQFIFQYYEEEERQRGNFPDRFSGHQFPNYSSELNVNALLLGDSALYLCASTLVPSRQETQYFGPGTRLLVL.

The chain is built from TRBV6-6 and TRBJ1-2; TRBD1 is a possible D gene (6 bases). Germline-derived CDR1 and CDR2 are MNHNY and SVGAGI (reference sequence). V was trimmed by 2 bases and J by 6 bases, leaving 10 bases between them. The CDR3 extends over 13 amino acids. This CDR3 reads CASSYTGSDGYTF. The CDR3 nucleotides read TGTGCCAGCAGTTACACAGGGTCGGATGGCTACACCTTC.

This clone appeared a few times. The same CDR3 arises from other DNA sequences in this sample as well. This chain links TRBV6-1 with TRBJ1-1; D ambiguous. V was shortened by 2 bases and J by 0 bases, with 4 bases between the two germline ends. Germline V gene data show CDR1 as MNHNS and CDR2 as SASEGT. This CDR3 region has 13 residues. Written as DNA, the CDR3 is TGTGCCAGCAGTGAACAATTGAACACTGAAGCTTTCTTT. Its translation: CASSEQLNTEAFF.

The gene calls are TRBV10-3 and TRBJ2-1; a weak D match, TRBD2 (6 bases). The length of the CDR3 is 14 residues. Trimming cost V 8 bases and J 4 bases, with 15 bases left between them. Germline V lookup: CDR1 ENHRY, CDR2 SYGVKD. The CDR3 spells CAISSGSSYNEQFF. CDR3 nucleotides: TGTGCCATCTCGTCCGGGAGTTCGTACAATGAGCAGTTCTTC.

The V gene is TRBV19, the J gene TRBJ2-1; TRBD2 matches 12 bases. V was clipped by 7 bases and J by 5 bases; unmatched bases: 6. The CDR3 has 15 residues. Germline V gives CDR1 LNHDA, CDR2 SQIVND (reference sequence). The CDR3 bases are TGTGCCAGTACCTACCGACTAGCGGGAGACAATGAGCAGTTCTTC. This sequence encodes CASTYRLAGDNEQFF.